The 20 T cell receptor beta chains in this list originate from one sample, sequenced in a study of blood T cell repertoires in COVID-19. Produced via immunoSEQ multiplex PCR; TCRdb's table is partial and in-frame only. This sample has 220,000 or so clones, with approximately 85% found just once. Sequencing was done on a sample of peripheral blood. All receptors come from a man in his fifties who had recovered from COVID-19.

This sequence joins TRBV7-9 and TRBJ1-4; D gene unclear. Trimming stripped 6 bases from V and 5 bases from J, with 13 bases between. This CDR3 has 14 residues. Germline V gene lookup returns CDR1 SEHNR and CDR2 FQNEAQ (reference sequence). CDR3 residues: CASSPSRGNEKLFF. The CDR3 bases are TGTGCCAGCAGTCCCTCTAGAGGGAATGAAAAACTGTTTTTT.

The J gene is TRBJ2-7, the V gene TRBV7-8, with D perhaps TRBD2 (5 bases). The CDR3 has 12 amino acids. V was shortened by 5 bases and J by 6 bases, with 11 bases between the two germline ends. In germline, CDR1 is SGHVS, CDR2 FQNEAQ. The CDR3: CASSLSRGEQYF. The CDR3 DNA reads as TGTGCCAGCAGCCTGTCCCGGGGCGAGCAGTACTTC.

The chain uses TRBV5-1 and TRBJ2-6; TRBD2 aligns across 7 bases. The CDR3 covers 17 residues. With V trimmed by 4 bases and J by 0 bases, 7 bases remained unmatched. Germline V gives CDR1 SGHRS, CDR2 YFSETQ. The CDR3 DNA is TGCGCCAGCAGCCCGGCTAGCGGCGGCTCTGGGGCCAACGTCCTGACTTTC. Translating gives CASSPASGGSGANVLTF.

The chain couples TRBV11-3 to TRBJ2-2, with 13 bases identical to TRBD2. CDR3 length equals 15 residues. V shed 5 bases and J 6 bases; nucleotides not matched to a gene: 3. Germline CDR1 and CDR2: SGHNT and YENEEA. CDR3 coding DNA: TGTGCCAGCAGCATGGGACTAGCGGGATCCGGGGAGCTGTTTTTT. Its translation is CASSMGLAGSGELFF.

V is TRBV19 and J is TRBJ1-1, with 8 bases that match TRBD1. In germline, CDR1 is LNHDA, CDR2 SQIVND (reference sequence). With 5 bases clipped from V and 4 bases from J, the junction kept 9 bases outside the gene matches. The CDR3 consists of 15 residues. The DNA of the CDR3 is TGTGCCAGTAGTCTCCTGGACAGGGCCATCACTGAAGCTTTCTTT. Translating it yields CASSLLDRAITEAFF.

The count of this clone is one. The chain uses TRBV10-2 and TRBJ2-2; possibly TRBD1 for D (6 bases). This CDR3 spans 11 amino acids. The V gene's germline CDR1 is WSHSY and CDR2 SAAADI. The V and J ends lost 3 bases and 14 bases respectively, with 10 bases between them. CDR3 sequence: CASSDTGYLFF. The CDR3 DNA reads TGCGCCAGCAGTGATACAGGGTACCTGTTTTTT.

The chain recombines TRBV28 with TRBJ1-2; D not resolved. Germline CDR1 and CDR2: MDHEN and SYDVKM. The CDR3 is 13 amino acids. The V and J ends lost 3 bases and 2 bases respectively, with 7 bases between them. The CDR3 sequence: CASSFDNNYGYTF. Here the CDR3 DNA reads TGTGCCAGCAGTTTTGACAACAACTATGGCTACACCTTC.

The chain links TRBV5-3 to TRBJ2-2; 7 bases line up with TRBD2. TRBV5-3 is an open reading frame whose function is uncertain. The CDR3 runs 15 residues. The J segment lost 6 bases and the V segment lost 1 base, leaving 6 bases of the junction unmatched. The CDR3 region is CARSLLGRAPGELFF. Here the CDR3 DNA reads TGTGCCAGAAGCTTGCTAGGGAGGGCGCCCGGGGAGCTGTTTTTT.

The V call is TRBV5-1, the J call TRBJ1-5; D is undetermined. CDR3 length: 16 residues. Trimming cost V 2 bases and J 1 base, with 13 bases left between them. CDR1 is SGHRS and CDR2 is YFSETQ in the germline V gene. This CDR3 is CASSLIGPGSNQPQHF. The CDR3 region has the DNA TGCGCCAGCAGCTTAATCGGCCCGGGGAGCAATCAGCCCCAGCATTTT.

The rearrangement links TRBV10-3 to TRBJ2-5; possible D gene TRBD2, 5 bases. Trimming removed 7 bases from V and 5 bases from J, with 11 bases in between. The CDR3 totals 12 residues. Per germline, CDR1 ENHRY and CDR2 SYGVKD. Here the CDR3 DNA reads TGTGCCATCAAGGACTCCGGGGAGACCCAGTACTTC. Protein product: CAIKDSGETQYF.

The chain is built from TRBV7-9 and TRBJ1-3; D is perhaps TRBD1 (6 bases). The germline CDR1 and CDR2 sequences are SEHNR and FQNEAQ (reference sequence). Trimming cost V 5 bases and J 1 base, with 9 bases left between them. The CDR3 runs 14 residues. The DNA of the CDR3 is TGTGCCAGCAGCCACAGGGTTTCTGGAAACACCATATATTTT. Amino acids: CASSHRVSGNTIYF.

This chain uses TRBV29-1 with TRBJ1-4; D is ambiguous. Germline-derived CDR1 and CDR2 are SQVTM and ANQGSEA. V was clipped by 7 bases and J by 3 bases, with 12 bases between them. CDR3 length: 13 residues. The CDR3 DNA follows: TGCAGCGCCCTGGAGAGGTCTAATGAAAAACTGTTTTTT. Its translation is CSALERSNEKLFF.

This chain joins TRBV25-1 and TRBJ2-3, with TRBD2 matching 10 bases. Germline trimming cut 5 bases from V and 5 bases from J; bases unmatched to any gene: 4. The CDR3 consists of 14 residues. CDR1 is MGHDK, CDR2 SYGVNS, per germline. The CDR3 sequence: CASSLAGALDTQYF. CDR3 nucleotides: TGTGCCAGCAGTCTAGCGGGAGCGTTAGATACGCAGTATTTT.

This chain connects TRBV19 to TRBJ2-1, with 8 positions matching TRBD1. Germline CDR1 is LNHDA and CDR2 is SQIVND (reference sequence). V shed 7 bases, J shed 6 bases, and the junction held 5 bases outside the gene matches. The CDR3 totals 13 residues. In DNA, the CDR3 is TGTGCCAGTAACGTTGGACAGGGCAATGAGCAGTTCTTC. Its translation: CASNVGQGNEQFF.

The chain employs TRBV5-1 and TRBJ2-1; TRBD2 aligns across 9 bases. The CDR3 runs 15 residues. The V and J ends lost 0 bases and 5 bases, in that order; junction bases with no gene match: 3. Germline lookup yields CDR1 SGHRS and CDR2 YFSETQ. In DNA, the CDR3 is TGCGCCAGCAGCTTGGTGACTAGCGGAAACAATGAGCAGTTCTTC. As protein: CASSLVTSGNNEQFF. The entire variable domain, with the rest obtained from reference TRBV5-1 and TRBJ2-1, is as follows: KAGVTQTPRYLIKTRGQQVTLSCSPISGHRSVSWYQQTPGQGLQFLFEYFSETQRNKGNFPGRFSGRQFSNSRSEMNVSTLELGDSALYLCASSLVTSGNNEQFFGPGTRLTVL.

The gene calls are TRBV2 and TRBJ1-1, with TRBD1 identical over 8 bases. The CDR3 extends over 15 amino acids. The J segment lost 4 bases and the V segment lost 6 bases, leaving 10 bases of the junction unmatched. Germline CDR1 SNHLY, CDR2 FYNNEI. CDR3 amino acids: CASRGQDGGVTEAFF. The CDR3 DNA is TGTGCCAGCAGGGGACAGGACGGGGGAGTCACTGAAGCTTTCTTT.

The chain has TRBV20-1 and TRBJ2-5; 7 positions agree with TRBD2. Germline V gene lookup returns CDR1 DFQATT and CDR2 SNEGSKA (reference sequence). This CDR3 is built from 14 residues. The V and J ends lost 3 bases and 1 base, in that order; junction bases with no gene match: 5. CDR3 nucleotide sequence: TGCAGTGCTAGTCCACTAGCGTTCCAAGAGACCCAGTACTTC. Its translation: CSASPLAFQETQYF.

This clone was seen a handful of times. The chain has TRBV28 and TRBJ1-5; D remains ambiguous. Trimming removed 5 bases at V and 6 bases at J, with 14 bases between. In germline, CDR1 is MDHEN, CDR2 SYDVKM. The CDR3 covers 14 residues. The CDR3 sequence is CASSHGSWSQPQHF. CDR3 sequence (DNA): TGTGCCAGCAGTCACGGTAGCTGGAGTCAGCCCCAGCATTTT.

The sample holds one count of this clone. The rearrangement links TRBV29-1 to TRBJ1-2; weak D call: TRBD1 (6 bases). The V gene lost 6 bases and the J gene lost 3 bases, with 14 bases spanning the gap. Germline CDR1 reads SQVTM; CDR2 reads ANQGSEA. The CDR3 contains 13 residues. The CDR3 reads CSVRGGSDYGYTF. DNA for the CDR3: TGCAGCGTAAGGGGGGGGTCTGACTATGGCTACACCTTC. The full variable domain, in which reference TRBV29-1 and TRBJ1-2 provide the parts outside the CDR3, is SAVISQKPSRDICQRGTSLTIQCQVDSQVTMMFWYRQQPGQSLTLIATANQGSEATYESGFVIDKFPISRPNLTFSTLTVSNMSPEDSSIYLCSVRGGSDYGYTFGSGTRLTVV.

This rearrangement joins TRBV2 to TRBJ2-7, with D possibly being TRBD2 (5 bases). V was trimmed by 10 bases and J by 5 bases, leaving 18 bases between them. Germline V CDR1 and CDR2: SNHLY, FYNNEI. The CDR3 sequence is 13 residues long. CDR3 nucleotides: TGTGCCACTGAGAGCTTAGGGCGGGACGAGCAGTACTTC. This gives the protein CATESLGRDEQYF.